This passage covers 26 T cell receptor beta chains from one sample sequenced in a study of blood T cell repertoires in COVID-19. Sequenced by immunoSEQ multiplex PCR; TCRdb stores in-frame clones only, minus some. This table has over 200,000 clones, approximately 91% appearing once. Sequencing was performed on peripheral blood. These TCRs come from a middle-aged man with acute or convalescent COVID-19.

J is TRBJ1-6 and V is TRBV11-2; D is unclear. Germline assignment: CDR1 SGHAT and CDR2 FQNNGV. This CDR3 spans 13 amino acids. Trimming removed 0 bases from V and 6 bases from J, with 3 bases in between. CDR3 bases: TGTGCCAGCAGCTTAGATATTAATTCACCCCTCCACTTT. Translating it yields CASSLDINSPLHF.

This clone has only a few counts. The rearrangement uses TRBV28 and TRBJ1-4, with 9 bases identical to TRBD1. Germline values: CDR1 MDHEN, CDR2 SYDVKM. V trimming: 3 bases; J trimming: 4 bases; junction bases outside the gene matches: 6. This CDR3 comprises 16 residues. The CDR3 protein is CASSFGQGPINEKLFF. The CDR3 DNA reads TGTGCCAGCAGTTTCGGACAGGGGCCGATTAATGAAAAACTGTTTTTT. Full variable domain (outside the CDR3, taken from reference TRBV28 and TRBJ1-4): DVKVTQSSRYLVKRTGEKVFLECVQDMDHENMFWYRQDPGLGLRLIYFSYDVKMKEKGDIPEGYSVSREKKERFSLILESASTNQTSMYLCASSFGQGPINEKLFFGSGTQLSVL.

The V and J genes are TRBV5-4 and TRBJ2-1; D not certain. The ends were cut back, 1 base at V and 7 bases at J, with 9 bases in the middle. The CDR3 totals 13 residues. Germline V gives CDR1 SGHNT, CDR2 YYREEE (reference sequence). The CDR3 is CASSLPATNEQFF. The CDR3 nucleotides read TGTGCCAGCAGCTTGCCAGCGACTAATGAGCAGTTCTTC.

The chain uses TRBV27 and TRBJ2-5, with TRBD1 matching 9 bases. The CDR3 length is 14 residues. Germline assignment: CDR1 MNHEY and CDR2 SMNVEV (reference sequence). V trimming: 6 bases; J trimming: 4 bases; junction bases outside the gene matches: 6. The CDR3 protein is CASSPTGGRETQYF. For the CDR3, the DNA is TGTGCCAGCAGCCCTACAGGGGGCCGAGAGACCCAGTACTTC.

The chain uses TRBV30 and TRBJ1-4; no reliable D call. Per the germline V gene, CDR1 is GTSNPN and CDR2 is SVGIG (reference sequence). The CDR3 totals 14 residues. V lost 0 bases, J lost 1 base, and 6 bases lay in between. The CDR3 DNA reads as TGTGCCTGGAGTGTACGGAGAACTAATGAAAAACTGTTTTTT. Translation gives CAWSVRRTNEKLFF. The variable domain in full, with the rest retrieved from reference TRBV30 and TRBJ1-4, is SQTIHQWPATLVQPVGSPLSLECTVEGTSNPNLYWYRQAAGRGLQLLFYSVGIGQISSEVPQNLSASRPQDRQFILSSKKLLLSDSGFYLCAWSVRRTNEKLFFGSGTQLSVL.

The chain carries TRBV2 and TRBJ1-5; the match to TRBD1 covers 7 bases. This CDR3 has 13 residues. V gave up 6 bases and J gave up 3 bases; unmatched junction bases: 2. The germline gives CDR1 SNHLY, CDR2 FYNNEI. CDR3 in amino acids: CASRGQVNQPQHF. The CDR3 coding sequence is TGTGCCAGCAGAGGACAGGTCAATCAGCCCCAGCATTTT.

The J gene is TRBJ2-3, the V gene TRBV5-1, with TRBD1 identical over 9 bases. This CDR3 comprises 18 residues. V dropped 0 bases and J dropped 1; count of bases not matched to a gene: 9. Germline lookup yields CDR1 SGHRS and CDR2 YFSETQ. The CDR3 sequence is CASSLGPIQGAGTDTQYF. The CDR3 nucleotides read TGCGCCAGCAGCTTGGGGCCCATACAGGGGGCGGGCACAGATACGCAGTATTTT. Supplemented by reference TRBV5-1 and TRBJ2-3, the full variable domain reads KAGVTQTPRYLIKTRGQQVTLSCSPISGHRSVSWYQQTPGQGLQFLFEYFSETQRNKGNFPGRFSGRQFSNSRSEMNVSTLELGDSALYLCASSLGPIQGAGTDTQYFGPGTRLTVL.

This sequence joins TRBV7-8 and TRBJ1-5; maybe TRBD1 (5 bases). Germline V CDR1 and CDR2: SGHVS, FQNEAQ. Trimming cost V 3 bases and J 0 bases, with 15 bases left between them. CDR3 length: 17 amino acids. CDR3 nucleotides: TGTGCCAGCAGCTTTAAATCGTCGGGACTTAGCAATCAGCCCCAGCATTTT. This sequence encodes CASSFKSSGLSNQPQHF.

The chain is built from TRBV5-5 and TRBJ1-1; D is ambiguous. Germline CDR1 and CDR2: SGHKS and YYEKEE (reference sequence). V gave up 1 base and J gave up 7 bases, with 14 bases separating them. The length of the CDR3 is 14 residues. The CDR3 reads CASSLSFISVEAFF. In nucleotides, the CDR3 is TGTGCCAGCAGCTTGTCGTTTATCAGTGTTGAAGCTTTCTTT.

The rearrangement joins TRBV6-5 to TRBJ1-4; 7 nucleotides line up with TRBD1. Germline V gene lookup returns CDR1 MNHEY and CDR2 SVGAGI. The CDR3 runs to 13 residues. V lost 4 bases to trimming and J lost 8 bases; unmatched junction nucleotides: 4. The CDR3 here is CASSFQGDEKLFF. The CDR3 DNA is TGTGCCAGCAGTTTCCAGGGGGACGAAAAACTGTTTTTT.

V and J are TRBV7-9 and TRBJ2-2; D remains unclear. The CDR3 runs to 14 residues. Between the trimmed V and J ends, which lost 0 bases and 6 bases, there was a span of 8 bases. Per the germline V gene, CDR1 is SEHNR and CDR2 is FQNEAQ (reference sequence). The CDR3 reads CASSLAGRAGELFF. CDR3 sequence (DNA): TGTGCCAGCAGCTTAGCAGGCCGGGCCGGGGAGCTGTTTTTT.

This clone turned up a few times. CDR3 sequence reads: CASSTSSGGRKKKLNTEAFF. In DNA, the CDR3 is TGTGCCAGCAGCACCTCCTCTGGGGGCAGGAAAAAAAAACTAAACACTGAAGCTTTCTTT. This sequence joins TRBV21-1 and TRBJ1-1; the table's D call, TRBD1, has no DNA check behind it. TRBV21-1 has pseudogene status. The CDR3 runs 20 residues.

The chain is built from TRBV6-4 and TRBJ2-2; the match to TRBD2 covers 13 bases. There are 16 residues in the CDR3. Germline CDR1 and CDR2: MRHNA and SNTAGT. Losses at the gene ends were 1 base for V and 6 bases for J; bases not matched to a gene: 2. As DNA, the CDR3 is TGTGCCAGCAGTGACTTTGGGACTAGCGGGGCCGGGGAGCTGTTTTTT. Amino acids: CASSDFGTSGAGELFF.

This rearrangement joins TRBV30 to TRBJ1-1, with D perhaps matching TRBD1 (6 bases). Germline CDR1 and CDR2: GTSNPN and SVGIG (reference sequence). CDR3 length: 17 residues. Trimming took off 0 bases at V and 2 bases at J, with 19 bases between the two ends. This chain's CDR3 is CAWSVKPGQRKNTEAFF. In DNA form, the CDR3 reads TGTGCCTGGAGTGTGAAACCTGGACAGCGTAAAAACACTGAAGCTTTCTTT.

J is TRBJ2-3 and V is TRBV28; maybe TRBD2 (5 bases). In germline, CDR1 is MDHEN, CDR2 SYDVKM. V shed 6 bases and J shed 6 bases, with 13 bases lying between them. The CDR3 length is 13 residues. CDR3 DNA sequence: TGTGCCAGCAGGGGGAGTCCCAGGGATACGCAGTATTTT. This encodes CASRGSPRDTQYF.

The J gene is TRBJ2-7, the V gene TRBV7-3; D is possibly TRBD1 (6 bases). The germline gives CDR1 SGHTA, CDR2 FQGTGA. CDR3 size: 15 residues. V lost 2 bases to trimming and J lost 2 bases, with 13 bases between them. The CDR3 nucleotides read TGTGCCAGCAGCTTAGGTCCTGGGGGCACCTACGAGCAGTACTTC. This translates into CASSLGPGGTYEQYF.

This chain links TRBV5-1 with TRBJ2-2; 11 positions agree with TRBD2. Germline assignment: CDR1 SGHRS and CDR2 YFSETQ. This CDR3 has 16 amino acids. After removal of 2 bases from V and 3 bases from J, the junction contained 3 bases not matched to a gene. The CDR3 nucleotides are TGCGCCAGCAGCTTTCTTAGCGGGGGGGACACCGGGGAGCTGTTTTTT. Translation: CASSFLSGGDTGELFF. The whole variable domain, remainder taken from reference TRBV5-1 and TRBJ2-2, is KAGVTQTPRYLIKTRGQQVTLSCSPISGHRSVSWYQQTPGQGLQFLFEYFSETQRNKGNFPGRFSGRQFSNSRSEMNVSTLELGDSALYLCASSFLSGGDTGELFFGEGSRLTVL.

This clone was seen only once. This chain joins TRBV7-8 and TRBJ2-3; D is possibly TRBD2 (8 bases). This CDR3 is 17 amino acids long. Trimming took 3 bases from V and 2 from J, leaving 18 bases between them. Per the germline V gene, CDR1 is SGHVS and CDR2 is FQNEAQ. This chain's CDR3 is CASSLRGLGGNTDTQYF. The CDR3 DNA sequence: TGTGCCAGCAGCTTGAGGGGACTAGGGGGCAACACAGATACGCAGTATTTT. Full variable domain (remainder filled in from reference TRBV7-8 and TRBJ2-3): GAGVSQSPRYKVAKRGQDVALRCDPISGHVSLFWYQQALGQGPEFLTYFQNEAQLDKSGLPSDRFFAERPEGSVSTLKIQRTQQEDSAVYLCASSLRGLGGNTDTQYFGPGTRLTVL.

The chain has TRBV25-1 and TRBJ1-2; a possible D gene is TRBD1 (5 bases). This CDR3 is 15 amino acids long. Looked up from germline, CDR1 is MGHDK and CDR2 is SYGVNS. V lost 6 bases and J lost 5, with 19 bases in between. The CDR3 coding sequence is TGTGCCAGCAGCTCCAATACCCGGGGGTTTTATGGCTACACCTTC. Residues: CASSSNTRGFYGYTF.

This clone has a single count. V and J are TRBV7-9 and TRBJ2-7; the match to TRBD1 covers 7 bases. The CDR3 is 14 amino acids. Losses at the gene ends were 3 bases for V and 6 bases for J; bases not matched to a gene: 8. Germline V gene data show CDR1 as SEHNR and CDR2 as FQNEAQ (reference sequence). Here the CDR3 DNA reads TGTGCCAGCAGCTTTTCGACAGGGATCGGCGAGCAGTACTTC. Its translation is CASSFSTGIGEQYF.

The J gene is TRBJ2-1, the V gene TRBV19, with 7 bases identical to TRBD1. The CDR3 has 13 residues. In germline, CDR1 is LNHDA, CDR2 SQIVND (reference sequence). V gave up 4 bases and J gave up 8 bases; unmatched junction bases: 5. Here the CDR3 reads CASSKQGWDEQFF. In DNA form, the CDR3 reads TGTGCCAGTAGTAAACAGGGGTGGGATGAGCAGTTCTTC. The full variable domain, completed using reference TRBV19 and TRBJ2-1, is DGGITQSPKYLFRKEGQNVTLSCEQNLNHDAMYWYRQDPGQGLRLIYYSQIVNDFQKGDIAEGYSVSREKKESFPLTVTSAQKNPTAFYLCASSKQGWDEQFFGPGTRLTVL.

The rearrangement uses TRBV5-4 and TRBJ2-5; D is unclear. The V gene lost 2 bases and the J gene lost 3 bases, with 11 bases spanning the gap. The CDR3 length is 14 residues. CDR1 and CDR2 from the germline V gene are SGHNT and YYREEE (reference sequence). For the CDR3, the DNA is TGTGCCAGCAGCTTTGGAACAGCTAAAGAGACCCAGTACTTC. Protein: CASSFGTAKETQYF.

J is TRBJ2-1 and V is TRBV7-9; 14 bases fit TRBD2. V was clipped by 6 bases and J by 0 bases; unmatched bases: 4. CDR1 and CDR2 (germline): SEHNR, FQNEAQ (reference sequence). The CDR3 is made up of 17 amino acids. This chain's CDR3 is CASRGLAGVSSYNEQFF. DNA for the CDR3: TGTGCCAGCAGGGGACTAGCGGGAGTTAGCTCCTACAATGAGCAGTTCTTC.

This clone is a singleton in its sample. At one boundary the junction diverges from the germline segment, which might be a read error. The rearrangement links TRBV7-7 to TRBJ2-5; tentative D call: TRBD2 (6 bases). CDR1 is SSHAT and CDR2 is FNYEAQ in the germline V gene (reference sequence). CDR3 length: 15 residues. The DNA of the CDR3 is TGTGCTAGCAGCTATCTCGGAGGGAAACAAGAGACCCAGTACTTC. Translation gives CASSYLGGKQETQYF.

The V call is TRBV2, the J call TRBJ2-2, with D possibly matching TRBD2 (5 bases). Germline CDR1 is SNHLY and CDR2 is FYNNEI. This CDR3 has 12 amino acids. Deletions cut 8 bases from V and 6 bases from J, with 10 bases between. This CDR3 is CASEVGAGELFF. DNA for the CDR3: TGTGCCAGCGAGGTCGGGGCCGGGGAGCTGTTTTTT.

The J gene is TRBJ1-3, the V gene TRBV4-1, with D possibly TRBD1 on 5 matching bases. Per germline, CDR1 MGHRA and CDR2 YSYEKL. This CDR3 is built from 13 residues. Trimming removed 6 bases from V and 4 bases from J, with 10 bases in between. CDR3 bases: TGCGCCAGCAGTCCGACAGCCGGAAACACCATATATTTT. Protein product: CASSPTAGNTIYF.